This T cell receptor beta chain is drawn from a study of glioma-infiltrating T cells after dendritic cell vaccination. Whole-study context: Samples are from glioblastoma patients in Phase I and II dendritic cell vaccine trials. The vaccine used monocyte-derived dendritic cells pulsed overnight with autologous tumor lysate.

Selection required adequate fresh-frozen tumor tissue plus more than two years' survival data. No glioblastoma patient carried an isocitrate dehydrogenase mutation. The CDR3 consists of 16 residues. With V trimmed by 0 bases and J by 0 bases, 5 bases remained unmatched. In germline, CDR1 is MGHRA, CDR2 YSYEKL. Assay: immunoSEQ multiplex PCR; the TCRdb copy retains only in-frame clones and omits some. The sample has approximately 90,000 clones, around 85% seen once. The source material was blood, sampled before dendritic cell vaccination. This chain uses TRBV4-1 with TRBJ2-7, with 7 bases that match TRBD1. The receptor was derived from a human donor with glioblastoma. This CDR3 is CASSQDLGGYSYEQYF. In nucleotides, the CDR3 is TGCGCCAGCAGCCAAGACTTAGGGGGCTACTCCTACGAGCAGTACTTC.